This T cell receptor (beta chain) was identified in a study of chemoradiotherapy in HPV16-positive cancers. Repeated repertoire sampling spanned the course of chemoradiotherapy. General study results and limits: Candidate HPV-specific clones and E7-related TCR motifs grew in tumor during treatment. Functional assays defining HPV-specific T cells used only a couple of HPV16-positive patients.

Turning to this clone: The antigen remains undetermined.

TCRdb's table, derived via immunoSEQ multiplex PCR, lists solely in-frame clones and lacks some. The sample yields 790 or so clones, around 70% seen once. The CDR3 consists of 12 residues. V was cut by 2 bases and J by 3 bases, with 3 bases left in between. Germline CDR1 and CDR2: MNHNY and SVGAGI (reference sequence). This clonotype was sampled from a human donor with HPV-associated anogenital cancer. The chain has TRBV6-6 and TRBJ2-3; D gene uncertain. Sequences were derived from tumor tissue, sampled from a patient who underwent chemoradiotherapy. CDR3 sequence reads: CASSYTTDTQYF. The CDR3 DNA reads as TGTGCCAGCAGTTACACTACAGATACGCAGTATTTT.